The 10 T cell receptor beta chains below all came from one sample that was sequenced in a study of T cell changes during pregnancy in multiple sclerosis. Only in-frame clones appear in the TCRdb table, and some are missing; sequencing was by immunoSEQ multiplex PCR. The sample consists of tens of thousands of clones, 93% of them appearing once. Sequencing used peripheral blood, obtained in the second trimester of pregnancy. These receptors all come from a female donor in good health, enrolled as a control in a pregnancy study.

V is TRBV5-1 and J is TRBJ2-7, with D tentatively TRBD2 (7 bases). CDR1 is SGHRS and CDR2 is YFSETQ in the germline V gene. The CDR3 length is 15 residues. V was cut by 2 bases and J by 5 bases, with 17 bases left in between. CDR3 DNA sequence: TGCGCCAGCAGCTTCTCGGGGGGCACGTTTAACGAGCAGTACTTC. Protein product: CASSFSGGTFNEQYF.

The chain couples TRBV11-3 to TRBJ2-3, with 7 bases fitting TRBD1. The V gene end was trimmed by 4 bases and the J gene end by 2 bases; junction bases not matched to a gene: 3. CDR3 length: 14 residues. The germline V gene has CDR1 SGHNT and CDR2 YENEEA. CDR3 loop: CASSWDRITDTQYF. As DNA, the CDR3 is TGTGCCAGCAGCTGGGACAGAATCACAGATACGCAGTATTTT.

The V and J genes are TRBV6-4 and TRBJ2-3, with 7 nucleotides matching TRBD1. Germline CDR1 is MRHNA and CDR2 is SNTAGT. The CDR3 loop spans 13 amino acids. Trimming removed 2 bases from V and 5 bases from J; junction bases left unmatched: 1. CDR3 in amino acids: CASSDTGVDTQYF. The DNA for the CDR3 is TGTGCCAGCAGTGACACAGGGGTAGATACGCAGTATTTT.

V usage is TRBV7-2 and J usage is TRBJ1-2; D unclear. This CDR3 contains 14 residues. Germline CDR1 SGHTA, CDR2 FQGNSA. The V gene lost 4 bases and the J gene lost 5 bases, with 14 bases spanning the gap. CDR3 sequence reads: CASSSTGAPYGYTF. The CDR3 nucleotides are TGTGCCAGCAGCTCCACGGGAGCCCCGTATGGCTACACCTTC.

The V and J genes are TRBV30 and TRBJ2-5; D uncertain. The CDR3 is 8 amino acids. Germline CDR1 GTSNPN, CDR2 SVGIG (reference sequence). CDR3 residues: CSAESQYF. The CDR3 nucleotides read TGTTCCGCGGAGTCCCAGTACTTC. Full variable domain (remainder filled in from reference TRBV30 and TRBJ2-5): SQTIHQWPATLVQPVGSPLSLECTVEGTSNPNLYWYRQAAGRGLQLLFYSVGIGQISSEVPQNLSASRPQDRQFILSSKKLLLSDSGFYLCSAESQYFGPGTRLLVL.

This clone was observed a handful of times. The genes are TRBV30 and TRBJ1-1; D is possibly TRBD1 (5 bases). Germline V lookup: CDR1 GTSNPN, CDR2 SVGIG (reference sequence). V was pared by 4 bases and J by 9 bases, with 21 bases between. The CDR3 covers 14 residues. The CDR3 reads CAWILGFGGNKAFF. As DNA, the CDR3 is TGTGCCTGGATTTTAGGTTTCGGGGGAAATAAAGCTTTCTTT.

The CDR3 coding sequence is TGCGCCAGCAGTCAGGGGTCTGGGGCCAACGTCCTGACTTTC. It is translated as CASSQGSGANVLTF. The genes are TRBV10-1 and TRBJ2-6; D possibly corresponds to TRBD1 (6 bases). This CDR3 comprises 14 residues. CDR1 and CDR2 (germline): WNHNN, SYGVQD (reference sequence). V gave up 5 bases and J gave up 1 base, with 6 bases separating them.

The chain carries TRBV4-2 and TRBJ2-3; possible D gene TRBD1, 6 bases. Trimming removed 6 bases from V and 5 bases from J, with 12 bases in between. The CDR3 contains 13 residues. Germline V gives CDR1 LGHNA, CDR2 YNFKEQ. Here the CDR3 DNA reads TGTGCCAGCAGTGGACAGACACAAGATACGCAGTATTTT. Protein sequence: CASSGQTQDTQYF.

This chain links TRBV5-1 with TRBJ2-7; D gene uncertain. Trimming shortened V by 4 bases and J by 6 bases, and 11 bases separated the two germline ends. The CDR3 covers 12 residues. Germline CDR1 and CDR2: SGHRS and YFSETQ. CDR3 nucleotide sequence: TGCGCCAGCAGCGATCGTAGTATCGAGCAGTACTTC. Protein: CASSDRSIEQYF.

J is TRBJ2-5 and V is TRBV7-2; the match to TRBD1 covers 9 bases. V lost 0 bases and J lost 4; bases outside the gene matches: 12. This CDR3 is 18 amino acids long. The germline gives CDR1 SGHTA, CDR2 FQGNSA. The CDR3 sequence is CASSLAHSNRGRRETQYF. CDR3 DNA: TGTGCCAGCAGCTTAGCGCACTCGAACAGGGGGCGGCGAGAGACCCAGTACTTC.